This TCR beta chain was obtained from a study of T cell responses to AZD1222 COVID-19 vaccine. Overall study context: Both about-4-week and about-12-week second-dose recipients were combined.

V dropped 5 bases and J dropped 3 bases, with 8 bases sitting between them. The length of the CDR3 is 12 residues. Some clones are missing from TCRdb's copy, which holds only in-frame ones; the method was immunoSEQ multiplex PCR. The sample has 150,000 to 200,000 clones; about 90% are singletons. The chain uses TRBV12-3 or TRBV12-4 and TRBJ2-7; a weak D match, TRBD1 (5 bases). The input for sequencing was peripheral blood, taken on day 0 of AZD1222 vaccination. This sequence was found in an adult in good health. CDR3 in amino acids: CASSQQDYEQYF. Here the CDR3 DNA reads TGTGCCAGCAGTCAACAGGACTACGAGCAGTACTTC.